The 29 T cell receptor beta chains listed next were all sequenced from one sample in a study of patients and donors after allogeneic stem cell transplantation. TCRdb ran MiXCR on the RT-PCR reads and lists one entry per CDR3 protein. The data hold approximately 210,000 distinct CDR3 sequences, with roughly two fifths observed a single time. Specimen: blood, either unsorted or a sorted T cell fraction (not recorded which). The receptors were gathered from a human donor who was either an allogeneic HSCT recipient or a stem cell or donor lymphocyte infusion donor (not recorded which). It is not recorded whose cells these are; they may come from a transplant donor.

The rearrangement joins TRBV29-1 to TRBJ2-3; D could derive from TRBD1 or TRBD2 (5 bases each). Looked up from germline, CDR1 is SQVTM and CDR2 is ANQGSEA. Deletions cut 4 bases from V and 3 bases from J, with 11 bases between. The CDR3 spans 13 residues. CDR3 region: CSVVRGATDTQYF. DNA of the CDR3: TGCAGCGTTGTAAGAGGGGCTACAGATACGCAGTATTTT.

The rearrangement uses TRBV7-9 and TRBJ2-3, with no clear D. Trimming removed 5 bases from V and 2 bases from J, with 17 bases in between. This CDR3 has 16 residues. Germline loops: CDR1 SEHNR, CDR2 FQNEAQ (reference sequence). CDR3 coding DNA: TGTGCCAGCAGCCGAGAAGGACGGGCTAACACAGATACGCAGTATTTT. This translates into CASSREGRANTDTQYF.

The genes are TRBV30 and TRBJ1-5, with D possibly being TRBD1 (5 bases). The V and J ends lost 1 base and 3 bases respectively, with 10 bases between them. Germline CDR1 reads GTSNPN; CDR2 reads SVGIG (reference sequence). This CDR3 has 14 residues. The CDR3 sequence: CAWSGGVVNQPQHF. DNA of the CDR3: TGTGCCTGGAGTGGAGGGGTGGTCAATCAGCCCCAGCATTTT.

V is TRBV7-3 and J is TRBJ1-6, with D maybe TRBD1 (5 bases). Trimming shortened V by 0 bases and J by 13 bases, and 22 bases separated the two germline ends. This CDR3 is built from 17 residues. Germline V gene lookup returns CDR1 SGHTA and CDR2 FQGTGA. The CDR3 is CASSLTGAQGRREPLHF. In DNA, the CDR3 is TGTGCCAGCAGCTTAACTGGGGCTCAGGGAAGACGAGAGCCCCTCCACTTT.

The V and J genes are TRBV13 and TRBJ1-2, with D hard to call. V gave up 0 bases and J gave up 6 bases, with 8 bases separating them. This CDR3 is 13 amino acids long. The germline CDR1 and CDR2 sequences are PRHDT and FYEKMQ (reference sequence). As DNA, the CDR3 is TGTGCCAGCAGCTTAGGGGGGAAGAATGGCTACACCTTC. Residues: CASSLGGKNGYTF.

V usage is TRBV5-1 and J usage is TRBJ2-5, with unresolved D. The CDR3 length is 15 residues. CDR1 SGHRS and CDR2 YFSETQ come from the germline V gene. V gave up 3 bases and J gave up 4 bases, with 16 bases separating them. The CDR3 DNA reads TGCGCCAGCAGCTCTCGATTGGACCAGCGAGAGACCCAGTACTTC. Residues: CASSSRLDQRETQYF.

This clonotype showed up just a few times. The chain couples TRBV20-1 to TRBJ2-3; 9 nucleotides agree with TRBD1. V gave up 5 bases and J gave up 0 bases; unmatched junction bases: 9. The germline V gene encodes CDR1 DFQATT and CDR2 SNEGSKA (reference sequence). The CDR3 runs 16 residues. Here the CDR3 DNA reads TGCAGTGCTTCACTCGACAGGGGGTCCAGCACAGATACGCAGTATTTT. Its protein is CSASLDRGSSTDTQYF.

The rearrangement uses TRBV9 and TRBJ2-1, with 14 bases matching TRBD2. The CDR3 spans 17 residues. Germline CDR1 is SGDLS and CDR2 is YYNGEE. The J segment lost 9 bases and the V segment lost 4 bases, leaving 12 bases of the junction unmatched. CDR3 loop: CASSFAAGTSGRIEQFF. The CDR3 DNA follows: TGTGCCAGCAGCTTTGCCGCCGGGACTAGCGGGAGAATTGAGCAGTTCTTC. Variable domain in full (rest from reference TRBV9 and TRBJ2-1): DSGVTQTPKHLITATGQRVTLRCSPRSGDLSVYWYQQSLDQGLQFLIQYYNGEERAKGNILERFSAQQFPDLHSELNLSSLELGDSALYFCASSFAAGTSGRIEQFFGPGTRLTVL.

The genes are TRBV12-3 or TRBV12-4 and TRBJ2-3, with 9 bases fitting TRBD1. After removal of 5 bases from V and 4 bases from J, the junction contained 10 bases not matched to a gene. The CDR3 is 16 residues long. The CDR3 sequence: CASSIGTGRDADTQYF. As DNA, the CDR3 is TGTGCCAGCAGTATCGGGACAGGGAGAGACGCAGATACGCAGTATTTT.

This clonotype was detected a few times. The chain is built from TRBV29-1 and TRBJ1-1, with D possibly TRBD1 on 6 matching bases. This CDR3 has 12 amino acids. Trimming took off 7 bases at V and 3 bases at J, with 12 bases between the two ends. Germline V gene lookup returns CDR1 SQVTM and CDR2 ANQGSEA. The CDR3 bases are TGCAGCGCTTACAGGGCGGACACTGAAGCTTTCTTT. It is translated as CSAYRADTEAFF.

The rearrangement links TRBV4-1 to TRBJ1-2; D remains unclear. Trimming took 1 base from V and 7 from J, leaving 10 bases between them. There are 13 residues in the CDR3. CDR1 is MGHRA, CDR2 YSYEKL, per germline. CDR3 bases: TGCGCCAGCAGCCAAGGACGGGAGATTGGCTACACCTTC. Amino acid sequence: CASSQGREIGYTF.

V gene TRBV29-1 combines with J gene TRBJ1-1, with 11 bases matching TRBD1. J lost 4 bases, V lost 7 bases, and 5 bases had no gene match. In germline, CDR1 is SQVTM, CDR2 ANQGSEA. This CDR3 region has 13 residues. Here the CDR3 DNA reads TGCAGCGCCTGGGACAGGGGGTCCACTGAAGCTTTCTTT. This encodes CSAWDRGSTEAFF.

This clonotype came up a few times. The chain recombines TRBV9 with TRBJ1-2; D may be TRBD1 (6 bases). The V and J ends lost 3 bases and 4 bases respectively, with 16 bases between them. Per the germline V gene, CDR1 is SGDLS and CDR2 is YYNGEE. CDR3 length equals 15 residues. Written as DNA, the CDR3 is TGTGCCAGCAGCGCTCCTAGGGGGGCCAGCTATGGCTACACCTTC. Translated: CASSAPRGASYGYTF.

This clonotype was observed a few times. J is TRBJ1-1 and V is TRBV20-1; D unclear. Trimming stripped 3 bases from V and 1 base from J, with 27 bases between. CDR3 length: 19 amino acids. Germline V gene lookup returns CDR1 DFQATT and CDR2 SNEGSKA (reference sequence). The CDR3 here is CSASRDPDREIVRNTEAFF. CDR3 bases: TGCAGTGCTAGCAGAGATCCGGATAGGGAGATCGTGCGGAACACTGAAGCTTTCTTT.

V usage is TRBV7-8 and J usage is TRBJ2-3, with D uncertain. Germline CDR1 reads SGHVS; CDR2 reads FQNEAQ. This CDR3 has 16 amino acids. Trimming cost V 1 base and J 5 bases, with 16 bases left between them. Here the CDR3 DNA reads TGTGCCAGCAGCTTAGATTTGGCCCCCAAAGGAGATACGCAGTATTTT. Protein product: CASSLDLAPKGDTQYF.

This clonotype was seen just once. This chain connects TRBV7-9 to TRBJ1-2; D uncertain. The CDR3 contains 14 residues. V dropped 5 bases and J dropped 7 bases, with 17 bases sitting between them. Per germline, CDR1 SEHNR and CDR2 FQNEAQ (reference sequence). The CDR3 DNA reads TGTGCCAGCAGCCCCACCCGGGGAGCAGGTGGCTACACCTTC. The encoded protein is CASSPTRGAGGYTF.

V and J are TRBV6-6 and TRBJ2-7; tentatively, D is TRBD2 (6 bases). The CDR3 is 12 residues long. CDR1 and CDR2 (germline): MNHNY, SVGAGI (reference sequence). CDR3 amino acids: CAASGESYEQYF. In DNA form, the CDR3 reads TGTGCTGCCTCGGGGGAAAGTTACGAGCAGTACTTC.

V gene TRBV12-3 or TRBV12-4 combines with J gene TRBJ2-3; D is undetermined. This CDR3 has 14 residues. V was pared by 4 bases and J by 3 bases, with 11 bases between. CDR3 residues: CASSYSDGTDTQYF. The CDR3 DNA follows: TGTGCCAGCAGTTACTCGGACGGGACAGATACGCAGTATTTT.

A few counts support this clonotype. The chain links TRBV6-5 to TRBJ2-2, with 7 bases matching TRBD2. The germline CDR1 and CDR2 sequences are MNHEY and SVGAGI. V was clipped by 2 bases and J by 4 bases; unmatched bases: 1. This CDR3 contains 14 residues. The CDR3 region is CASSYGEGTGELFF. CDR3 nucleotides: TGTGCCAGCAGTTACGGGGAGGGCACCGGGGAGCTGTTTTTT.

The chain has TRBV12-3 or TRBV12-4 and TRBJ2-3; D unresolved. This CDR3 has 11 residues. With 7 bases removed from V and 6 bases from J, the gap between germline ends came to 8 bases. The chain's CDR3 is CASTILDTQYF. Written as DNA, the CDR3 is TGTGCCAGCACGATCCTGGATACGCAGTATTTT.

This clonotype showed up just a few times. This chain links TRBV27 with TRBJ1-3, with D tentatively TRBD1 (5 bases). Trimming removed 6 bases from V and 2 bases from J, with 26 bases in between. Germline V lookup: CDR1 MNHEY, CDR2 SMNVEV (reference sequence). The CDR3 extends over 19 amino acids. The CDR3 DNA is TGTGCCAGCAGCCTAGACCCCATAACGGGACCGGGACCTGGAAACACCATATATTTT. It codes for CASSLDPITGPGPGNTIYF.

CDR3 sequence: CASGQAYSNEQYF. In DNA form, the CDR3 reads TGTGCCAGCGGACAGGCTTACTCGAACGAGCAGTACTTC. J is TRBJ2-7 and V is TRBV2; 7 nucleotides agree with TRBD1. CDR1 is SNHLY, CDR2 FYNNEI, per germline. CDR3 length: 13 residues. V dropped 8 bases and J dropped 5; count of bases not matched to a gene: 9. The full variable domain, completed using reference TRBV2 and TRBJ2-7, is EPEVTQTPSHQVTQMGQEVILRCVPISNHLYFYWYRQILGQKVEFLVSFYNNEISEKSEIFDDQFSVERPDGSNFTLKIRSTKLEDSAMYFCASGQAYSNEQYFGPGTRLTVT.

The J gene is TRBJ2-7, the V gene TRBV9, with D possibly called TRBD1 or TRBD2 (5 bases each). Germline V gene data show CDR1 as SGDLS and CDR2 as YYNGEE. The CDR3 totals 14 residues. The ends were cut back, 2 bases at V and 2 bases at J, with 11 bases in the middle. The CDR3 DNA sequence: TGTGCCAGCAGCGTGGGTGGGGGAACCTACGAGCAGTACTTC. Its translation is CASSVGGGTYEQYF.

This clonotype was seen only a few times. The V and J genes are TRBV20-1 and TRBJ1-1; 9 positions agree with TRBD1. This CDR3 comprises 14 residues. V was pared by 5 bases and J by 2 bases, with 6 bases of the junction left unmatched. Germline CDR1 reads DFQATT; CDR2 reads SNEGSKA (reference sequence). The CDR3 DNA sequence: TGCAGTGCTCGCCGGGACAGGGACAACACTGAAGCTTTCTTT. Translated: CSARRDRDNTEAFF.

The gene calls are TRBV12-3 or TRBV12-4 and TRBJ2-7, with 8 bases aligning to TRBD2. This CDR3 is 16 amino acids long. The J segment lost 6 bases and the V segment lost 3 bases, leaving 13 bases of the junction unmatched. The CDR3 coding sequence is TGTGCCAGCAGTTTGGACCAGCGGGAGATGGCGGGCGAGCAGTACTTC. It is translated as CASSLDQREMAGEQYF.

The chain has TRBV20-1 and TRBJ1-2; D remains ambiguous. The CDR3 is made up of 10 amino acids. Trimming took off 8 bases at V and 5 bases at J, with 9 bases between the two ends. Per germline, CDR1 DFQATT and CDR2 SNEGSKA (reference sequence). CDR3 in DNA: TGCAGTTGGGGAGGGTATGGCTACACCTTC. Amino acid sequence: CSWGGYGYTF.

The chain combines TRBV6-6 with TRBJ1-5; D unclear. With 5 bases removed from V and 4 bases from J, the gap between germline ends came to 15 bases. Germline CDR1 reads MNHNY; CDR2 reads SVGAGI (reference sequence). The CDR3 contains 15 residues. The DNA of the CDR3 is TGTGCCAGCAGTACGGATACGTCGGGGAATCAGCCCCAGCATTTT. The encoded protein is CASSTDTSGNQPQHF.

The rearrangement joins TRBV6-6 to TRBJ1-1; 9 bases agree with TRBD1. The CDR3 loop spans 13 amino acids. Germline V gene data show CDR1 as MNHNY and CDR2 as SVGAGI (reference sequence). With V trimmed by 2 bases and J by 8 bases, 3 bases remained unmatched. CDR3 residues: CASSYHGQGEAFF. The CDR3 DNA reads TGTGCCAGCAGTTACCACGGACAGGGGGAAGCTTTCTTT.

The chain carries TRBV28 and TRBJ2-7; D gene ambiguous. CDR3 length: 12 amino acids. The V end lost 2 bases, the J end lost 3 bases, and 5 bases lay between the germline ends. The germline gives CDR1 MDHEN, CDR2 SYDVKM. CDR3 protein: CASSLVLYEQYF. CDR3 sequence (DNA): TGTGCCAGCAGTTTAGTCCTCTACGAGCAGTACTTC.